The 19 T cell receptor beta chains in this list originate from one sample, sequenced in a study of cytomegalovirus exposure and HLA in healthy donors. A multiplex PCR was run with 60 Vbeta primers and 13 Jbeta primers. Some clones are missing from TCRdb's copy, which holds only in-frame ones; the method was immunoSEQ multiplex PCR. Of roughly 170,000 clones listed, approximately 81% are singletons. The sequenced sample consisted of PBMCs. The receptors were sampled from a woman in her twenties or thirties in good health and CMV-seronegative.

J is TRBJ1-5 and V is TRBV15; D remains ambiguous. This CDR3 region has 15 residues. The ends were cut back, 0 bases at V and 4 bases at J, with 10 bases in the middle. Germline-derived CDR1 and CDR2 are LNHNV and YYDKDF (reference sequence). Written as DNA, the CDR3 is TGTGCCACCAGCAGAGATTTGGGCGTTAATCAGCCCCAGCATTTT. Amino acid sequence: CATSRDLGVNQPQHF.

The gene calls are TRBV4-3 and TRBJ2-1, with D unresolved. The CDR3 spans 17 residues. Germline lookup yields CDR1 LGHNA and CDR2 YSLEER. V lost 0 bases and J 0 bases, leaving 12 bases between the germline ends. As DNA, the CDR3 is TGCGCCAGCAGCCAAGATCTCCCAGGTCTCTCCTACAATGAGCAGTTCTTC. This sequence encodes CASSQDLPGLSYNEQFF.

The chain carries TRBV5-1 and TRBJ2-1, with 11 bases aligning to TRBD1. Germline values: CDR1 SGHRS, CDR2 YFSETQ. This CDR3 has 17 amino acids. Unmatched junction bases numbered 9, after V lost 5 bases and J lost 2 bases. The CDR3 region has the DNA TGCGCCAGCAGAACACAACCGGGACAGGGGGCCTACAATGAGCAGTTCTTC. Amino acid sequence: CASRTQPGQGAYNEQFF. Based on the CDR3 plus reference TRBV5-1 and TRBJ2-1, the full variable domain is KAGVTQTPRYLIKTRGQQVTLSCSPISGHRSVSWYQQTPGQGLQFLFEYFSETQRNKGNFPGRFSGRQFSNSRSEMNVSTLELGDSALYLCASRTQPGQGAYNEQFFGPGTRLTVL.

This chain connects TRBV27 to TRBJ1-4; D gene ambiguous. The CDR3 consists of 15 residues. V was pared by 5 bases and J by 7 bases, with 17 bases between. Germline V CDR1 and CDR2: MNHEY, SMNVEV (reference sequence). Here the CDR3 reads CASSHRGGPGEKLFF. The CDR3 bases are TGTGCCAGCAGTCACCGGGGAGGGCCTGGTGAAAAACTGTTTTTT.

The chain combines TRBV29-1 with TRBJ2-1, with D possibly matching TRBD1 (5 bases). This CDR3 contains 14 residues. Germline CDR1 reads SQVTM; CDR2 reads ANQGSEA. Trimming stripped 8 bases from V and 4 bases from J, with 18 bases between. Here the CDR3 DNA reads TGCAGCCTTGCTAAGGGGCGGACGTACAATGAGCAGTTCTTC. It encodes CSLAKGRTYNEQFF.

The V call is TRBV30, the J call TRBJ2-1, with D possibly being TRBD1 (7 bases). Germline V lookup: CDR1 GTSNPN, CDR2 SVGIG (reference sequence). There are 15 residues in the CDR3. V was pared by 0 bases and J by 9 bases, with 18 bases between. CDR3 sequence: CAWSVRRGRGREQFF. The CDR3 nucleotides are TGTGCCTGGAGTGTACGGAGGGGAAGGGGGCGTGAGCAGTTCTTC. The variable domain in full, completed from reference TRBV30 and TRBJ2-1, reads SQTIHQWPATLVQPVGSPLSLECTVEGTSNPNLYWYRQAAGRGLQLLFYSVGIGQISSEVPQNLSASRPQDRQFILSSKKLLLSDSGFYLCAWSVRRGRGREQFFGPGTRLTVL.

The count of this clone is one. The rearrangement links TRBV5-4 to TRBJ2-5; 11 bases agree with TRBD2. CDR1 and CDR2 (germline): SGHNT, YYREEE (reference sequence). With V trimmed by 3 bases and J by 9 bases, 7 bases remained unmatched. This CDR3 comprises 14 residues. The CDR3 sequence: CASSSTSGARPQYF. CDR3 coding DNA: TGTGCCAGCAGCTCGACTAGCGGGGCCCGGCCCCAGTACTTC.

V gene TRBV4-3 combines with J gene TRBJ1-6; 7 bases align to TRBD1. V lost 3 bases to trimming and J lost 10 bases; unmatched junction nucleotides: 9. This CDR3 has 15 residues. Germline CDR1 is LGHNA and CDR2 is YSLEER. This chain's CDR3 is CASSQDTGEGSPLHF. The CDR3 nucleotides read TGCGCCAGCAGCCAGGATACAGGGGAAGGATCACCCCTCCACTTT.

This clone was detected once. The CDR3 DNA follows: TGTGCCAGCAGTTACTCAAGGACAGTGGCAGAAAAACTGTTTTTT. Its protein product is CASSYSRTVAEKLFF. The chain carries TRBV6-5 and TRBJ1-4; possible D gene TRBD1, 6 bases. The length of the CDR3 is 15 residues. The ends were cut back, 0 bases at V and 8 bases at J, with 13 bases in the middle. Germline-derived CDR1 and CDR2 are MNHEY and SVGAGI.

The gene calls are TRBV28 and TRBJ2-6, with 8 nucleotides matching TRBD1. Germline V gene data show CDR1 as MDHEN and CDR2 as SYDVKM. The CDR3 contains 16 residues. Losses at the gene ends were 7 bases for V and 2 bases for J; bases not matched to a gene: 7. CDR3 nucleotide sequence: TGTGCCAGCAAAGGACAGGGTCCACCTGGGGCCAACGTCCTGACTTTC. Protein: CASKGQGPPGANVLTF.

CDR3 DNA: TGTGCCTGGACTAGCGGGACGAGGACAGATACGCAGTATTTT. Its protein is CAWTSGTRTDTQYF. This chain connects TRBV30 to TRBJ2-3; TRBD2 agrees at 9 bases. V shed 4 bases and J 3 bases; nucleotides not matched to a gene: 5. This CDR3 has 14 amino acids. Germline CDR1 reads GTSNPN; CDR2 reads SVGIG (reference sequence).

As DNA, the CDR3 is TGTGCCAGCAGGAGAGTCGAGGGGGGGTGGAATCAGCCCCAGCATTTT. Amino acids: CASRRVEGGWNQPQHF. This chain uses TRBV7-2 with TRBJ1-5, with D perhaps matching TRBD1 (6 bases). The V and J ends lost 6 bases and 4 bases respectively, with 19 bases between them. Germline lookup yields CDR1 SGHTA and CDR2 FQGNSA. The CDR3 has 16 amino acids. The complete variable domain, with remaining parts taken from reference TRBV7-2 and TRBJ1-5, reads GAGVSQSPSNKVTEKGKDVELRCDPISGHTALYWYRQSLGQGLEFLIYFQGNSAPDKSGLPSDRFSAERTGGSVSTLTIQRTQQEDSAVYLCASRRVEGGWNQPQHFGDGTRLSIL.

V and J are TRBV28 and TRBJ1-5; 7 bases fit TRBD1. The germline V gene has CDR1 MDHEN and CDR2 SYDVKM. Unmatched junction bases numbered 2, after V lost 1 base and J lost 2 bases. This CDR3 region has 15 residues. CDR3 nucleotides: TGTGCCAGCAGTTTATTCAGGGGGGGCAATCAGCCCCAGCATTTT. This sequence encodes CASSLFRGGNQPQHF.

The chain recombines TRBV7-8 with TRBJ2-7, with 10 bases identical to TRBD2. With V trimmed by 6 bases and J by 3 bases, 11 bases remained unmatched. This CDR3 region has 16 residues. Germline V gene lookup returns CDR1 SGHVS and CDR2 FQNEAQ. CDR3 protein: CASSSSGRGPSYEQYF. Here the CDR3 DNA reads TGTGCCAGCAGTTCTAGCGGGAGAGGTCCAAGCTACGAGCAGTACTTC.

This clone was recorded once. The chain recombines TRBV5-5 with TRBJ2-7; D not resolved. The CDR3 runs 12 residues. The V end was cut by 2 bases, the J end by 6 bases, with 9 bases between. Looked up from germline, CDR1 is SGHKS and CDR2 is YYEKEE (reference sequence). The DNA of the CDR3 is TGTGCCAGCAGCTTCACGGGTCCCGAGCAGTACTTC. It is translated as CASSFTGPEQYF.

V and J are TRBV9 and TRBJ2-1; a possible D gene is TRBD2 (6 bases). Looked up from germline, CDR1 is SGDLS and CDR2 is YYNGEE. Between the trimmed V and J ends, which lost 0 bases and 0 bases, there was a span of 7 bases. CDR3 length: 15 amino acids. CDR3 protein: CASSVAEGSYNEQFF. The CDR3 DNA reads TGTGCCAGCAGCGTAGCGGAGGGCTCCTACAATGAGCAGTTCTTC.

This CDR3 is CASRPMEPNTEAFF. The CDR3 coding sequence is TGTGCCAGCCGCCCAATGGAGCCGAACACTGAAGCTTTCTTT. The chain couples TRBV27 to TRBJ1-1; no firm D call. The ends were cut back, 8 bases at V and 1 base at J, with 14 bases in the middle. The CDR3 runs to 14 residues. Germline V gene sequence: CDR1 MNHEY, CDR2 SMNVEV (reference sequence).

In the case of this clone: Germline and junction disagree at one end, which may indicate a read error. The V call is TRBV4-1, the J call TRBJ2-6, with a tentative D call TRBD1 (6 bases). CDR1 MGHRA and CDR2 YSYEKL come from the germline V gene. There are 15 residues in the CDR3. CDR3 sequence (DNA): TGCGCCAGCAGCCAAACAGGGTCTGGGGCCAACGGCCTGACTTTC. The encoded protein is CASSQTGSGANGLTF.

The chain is built from TRBV27 and TRBJ2-3, with D maybe TRBD1 (6 bases). Trimming took off 4 bases at V and 0 bases at J, with 14 bases between the two ends. The V gene's germline CDR1 is MNHEY and CDR2 SMNVEV (reference sequence). CDR3 length: 16 residues. CDR3 bases: TGTGCCAGCAGTTCCCAGGGGCTGGGTAGCACAGATACGCAGTATTTT. Translating it yields CASSSQGLGSTDTQYF.